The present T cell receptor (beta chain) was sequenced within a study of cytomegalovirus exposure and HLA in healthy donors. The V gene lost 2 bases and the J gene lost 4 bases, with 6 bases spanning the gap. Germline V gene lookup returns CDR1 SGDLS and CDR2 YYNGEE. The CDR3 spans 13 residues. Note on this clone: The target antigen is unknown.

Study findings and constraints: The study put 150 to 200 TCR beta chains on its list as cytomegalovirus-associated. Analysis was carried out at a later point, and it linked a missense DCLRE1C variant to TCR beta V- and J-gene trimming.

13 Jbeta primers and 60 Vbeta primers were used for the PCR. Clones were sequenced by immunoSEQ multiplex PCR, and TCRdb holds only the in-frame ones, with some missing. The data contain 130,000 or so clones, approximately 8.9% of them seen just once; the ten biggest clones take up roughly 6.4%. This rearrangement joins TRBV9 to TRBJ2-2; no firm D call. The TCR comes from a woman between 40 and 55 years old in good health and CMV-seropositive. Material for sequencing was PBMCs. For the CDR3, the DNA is TGTGCCAGCAGCGTTCGGGTCACCGGGGAGCTGTTTTTT. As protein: CASSVRVTGELFF.